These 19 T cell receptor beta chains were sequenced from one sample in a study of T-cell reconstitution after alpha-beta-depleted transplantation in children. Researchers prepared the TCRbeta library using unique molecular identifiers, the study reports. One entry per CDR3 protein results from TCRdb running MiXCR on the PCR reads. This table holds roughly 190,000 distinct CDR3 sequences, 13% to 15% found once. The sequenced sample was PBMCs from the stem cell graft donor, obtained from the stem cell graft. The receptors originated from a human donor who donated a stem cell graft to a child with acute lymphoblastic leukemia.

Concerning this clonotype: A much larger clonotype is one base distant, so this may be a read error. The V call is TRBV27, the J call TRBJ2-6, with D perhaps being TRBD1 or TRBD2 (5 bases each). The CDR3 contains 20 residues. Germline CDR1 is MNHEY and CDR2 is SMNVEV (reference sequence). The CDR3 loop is CASSHQRLRGRLPGANGLTF. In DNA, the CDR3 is TGTGCCAGCAGCCACCAAAGGCTCCGGGGAAGACTCCCTGGGGCCAACGGCCTGACTTTC.

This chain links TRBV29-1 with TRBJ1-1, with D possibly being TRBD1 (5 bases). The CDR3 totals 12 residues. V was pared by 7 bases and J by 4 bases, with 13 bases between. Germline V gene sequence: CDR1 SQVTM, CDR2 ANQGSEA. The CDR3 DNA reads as TGCAGCGGTAAGGCAGGGAGCACTGAAGCTTTCTTT. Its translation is CSGKAGSTEAFF.

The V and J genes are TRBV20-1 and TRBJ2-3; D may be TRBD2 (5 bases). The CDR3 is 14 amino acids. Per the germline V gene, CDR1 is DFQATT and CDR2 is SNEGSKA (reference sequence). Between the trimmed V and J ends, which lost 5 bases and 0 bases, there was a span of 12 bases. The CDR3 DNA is TGCAGTGCTCCCCCCAGCGGCAGCACAGATACGCAGTATTTT. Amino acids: CSAPPSGSTDTQYF.

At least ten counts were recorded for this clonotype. CDR3 protein: CSARDPREETYEQYF. The CDR3 DNA reads as TGCAGTGCTAGAGATCCCCGGGAGGAGACCTACGAGCAGTACTTC. The V and J genes are TRBV20-1 and TRBJ2-7, with 7 bases matching TRBD2. The V gene's germline CDR1 is DFQATT and CDR2 SNEGSKA (reference sequence). The V and J ends lost 0 bases and 2 bases, in that order; junction bases with no gene match: 7. The CDR3 covers 15 residues.

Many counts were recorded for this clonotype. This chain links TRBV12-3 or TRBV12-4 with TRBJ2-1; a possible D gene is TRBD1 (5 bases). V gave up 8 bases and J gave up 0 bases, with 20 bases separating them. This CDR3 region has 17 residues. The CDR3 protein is CASGVIWGLSSYNEQFF. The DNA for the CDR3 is TGTGCCAGCGGGGTTATTTGGGGCCTCAGCTCCTACAATGAGCAGTTCTTC.

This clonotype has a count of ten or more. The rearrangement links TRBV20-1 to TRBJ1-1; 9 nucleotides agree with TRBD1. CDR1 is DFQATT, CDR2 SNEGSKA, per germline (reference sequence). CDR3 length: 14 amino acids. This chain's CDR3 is CSSLTGTGTTEAFF. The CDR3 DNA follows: TGCAGCTCTTTAACCGGGACAGGGACCACTGAAGCTTTCTTT.

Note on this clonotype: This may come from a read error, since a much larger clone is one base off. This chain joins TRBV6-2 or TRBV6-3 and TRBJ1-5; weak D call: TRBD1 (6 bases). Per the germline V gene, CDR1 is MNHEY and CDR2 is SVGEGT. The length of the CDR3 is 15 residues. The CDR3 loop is CSSIRTESSNQPQHF. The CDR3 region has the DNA TGTTCCAGCATTCGGACAGAGTCTAGCAATCAGCCCCAGCATTTT.

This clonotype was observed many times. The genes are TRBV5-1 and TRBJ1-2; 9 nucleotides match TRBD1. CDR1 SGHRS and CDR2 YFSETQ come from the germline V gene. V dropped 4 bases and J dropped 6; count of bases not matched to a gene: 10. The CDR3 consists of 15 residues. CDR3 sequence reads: CASSRTGTGTDGYTF. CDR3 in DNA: TGCGCCAGCAGCAGAACCGGGACAGGGACGGATGGCTACACCTTC.

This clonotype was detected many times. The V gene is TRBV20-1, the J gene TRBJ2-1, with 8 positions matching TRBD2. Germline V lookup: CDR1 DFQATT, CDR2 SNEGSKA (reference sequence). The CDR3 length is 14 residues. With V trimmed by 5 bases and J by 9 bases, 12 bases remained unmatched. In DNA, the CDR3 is TGCAGTGCTCCGAAAAGCGGGAGTCGGGGTGAGCAGTTCTTC. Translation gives CSAPKSGSRGEQFF.

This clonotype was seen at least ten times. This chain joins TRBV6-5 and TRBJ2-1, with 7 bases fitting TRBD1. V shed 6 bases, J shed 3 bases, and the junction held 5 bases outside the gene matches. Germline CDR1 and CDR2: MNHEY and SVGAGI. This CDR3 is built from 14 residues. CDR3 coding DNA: TGTGCCAGCAGCTCGGGACAGAACTACAATGAGCAGTTCTTC. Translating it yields CASSSGQNYNEQFF.

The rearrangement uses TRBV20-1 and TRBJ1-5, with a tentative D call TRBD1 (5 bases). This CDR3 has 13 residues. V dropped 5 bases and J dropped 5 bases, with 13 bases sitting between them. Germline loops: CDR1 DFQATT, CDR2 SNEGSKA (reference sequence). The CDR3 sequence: CSAWVGGDQPQHF. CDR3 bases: TGCAGTGCTTGGGTCGGGGGGGATCAGCCCCAGCATTTT.

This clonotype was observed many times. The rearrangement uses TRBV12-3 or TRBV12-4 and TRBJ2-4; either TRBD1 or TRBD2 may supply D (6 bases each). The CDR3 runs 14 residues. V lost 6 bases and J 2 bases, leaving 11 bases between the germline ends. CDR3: CASRRGATKNIQYF. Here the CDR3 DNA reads TGTGCCAGCAGAAGGGGGGCGACCAAAAACATTCAGTACTTC.

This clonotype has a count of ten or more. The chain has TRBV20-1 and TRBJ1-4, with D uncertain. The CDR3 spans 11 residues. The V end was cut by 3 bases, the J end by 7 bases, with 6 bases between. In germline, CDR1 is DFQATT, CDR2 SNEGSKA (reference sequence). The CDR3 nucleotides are TGCAGTGCTAGTTTGGGTGAAAAACTGTTTTTT. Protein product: CSASLGEKLFF.

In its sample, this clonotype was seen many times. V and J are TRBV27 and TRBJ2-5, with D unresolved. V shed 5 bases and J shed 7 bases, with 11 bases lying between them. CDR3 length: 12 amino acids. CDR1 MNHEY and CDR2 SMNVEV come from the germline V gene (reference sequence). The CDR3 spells CASSPLEVTQYF. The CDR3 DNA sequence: TGTGCCAGCAGTCCGCTGGAAGTGACCCAGTACTTC.

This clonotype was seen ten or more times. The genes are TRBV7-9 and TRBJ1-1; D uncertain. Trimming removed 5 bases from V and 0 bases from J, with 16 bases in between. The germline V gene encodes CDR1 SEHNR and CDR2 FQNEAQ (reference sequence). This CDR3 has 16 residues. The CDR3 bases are TGTGCCAGCAGCGCTTCCCGTACAGTTCTGAACACTGAAGCTTTCTTT. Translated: CASSASRTVLNTEAFF.

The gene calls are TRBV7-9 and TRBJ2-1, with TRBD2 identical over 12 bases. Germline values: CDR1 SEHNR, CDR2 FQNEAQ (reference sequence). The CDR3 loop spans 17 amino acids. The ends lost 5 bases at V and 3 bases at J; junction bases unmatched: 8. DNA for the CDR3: TGTGCCAGCAGCGACACCGGGACTAGCGGGCTCTACAATGAGCAGTTCTTC. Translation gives CASSDTGTSGLYNEQFF. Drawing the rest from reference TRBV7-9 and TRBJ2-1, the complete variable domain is DTGVSQNPRHKITKRGQNVTFRCDPISEHNRLYWYRQTLGQGPEFLTYFQNEAQLEKSRLLSDRFSAERPKGSFSTLEIQRTEQGDSAMYLCASSDTGTSGLYNEQFFGPGTRLTVL.

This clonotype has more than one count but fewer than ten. CDR3 DNA sequence: TGCGCCAGCAGCTCTGCTAAGCCCCCTGCCTACGAGCAGTACTTC. It translates to CASSSAKPPAYEQYF. V gene TRBV5-1 combines with J gene TRBJ2-7; D remains ambiguous. CDR3 size: 15 residues. V gave up 3 bases and J gave up 2 bases, with 15 bases separating them. Per the germline V gene, CDR1 is SGHRS and CDR2 is YFSETQ.

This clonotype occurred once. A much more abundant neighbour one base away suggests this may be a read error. The CDR3 DNA reads as TGCAGCGTCGAGACTAGCGGGAGCTACGAGCAGTACTTC. The encoded protein is CSVETSGSYEQYF. V is TRBV29-1 and J is TRBJ2-7, with 12 bases that match TRBD2. CDR3 length: 13 amino acids. V shed 6 bases, J shed 3 bases, and the junction held 3 bases outside the gene matches. CDR1 is SQVTM, CDR2 ANQGSEA, per germline.

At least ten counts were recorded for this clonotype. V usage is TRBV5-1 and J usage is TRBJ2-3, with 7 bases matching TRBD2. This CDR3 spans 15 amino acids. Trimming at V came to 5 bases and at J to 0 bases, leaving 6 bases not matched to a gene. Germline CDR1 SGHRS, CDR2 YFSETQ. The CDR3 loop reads CASRLSGASTDTQYF. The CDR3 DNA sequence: TGCGCCAGCAGACTCAGCGGGGCTAGCACAGATACGCAGTATTTT.